This record covers a single TCR beta chain. The sample belongs to a study of blood T cell repertoires in COVID-19. About the research overall: The study drew acute and convalescent COVID-19 samples from the United States, Italy and Spain. T cells, B-cell-depleted T cells, or PBMCs provided the cDNA or gDNA that served as material.

Trimming took 0 bases from V and 4 from J, leaving 15 bases between them. The CDR3 totals 16 residues. Germline-derived CDR1 and CDR2 are MGHRA and YSYEKL. How the authors handled the data: Amplified reference gene primers provided the basis for estimating nucleated cell counts. Libraries were prepared by immunoSEQ multiplex PCR; TCRdb keeps only in-frame clonotypes and omits some of them. V and J calls and clone size come straight from that table; D and trimming were deduced from the DNA. The data show 100,000 to 120,000 clones, 72% seen once. The TCR originated in a woman in her sixties or seventies with acute or convalescent COVID-19. The genes are TRBV4-1 and TRBJ1-2, with unresolved D. The sample taken for sequencing was peripheral blood. CDR3 sequence: CASSQEAQVPAYGYTF. CDR3 sequence (DNA): TGCGCCAGCAGCCAAGAGGCACAAGTGCCTGCCTATGGCTACACCTTC.